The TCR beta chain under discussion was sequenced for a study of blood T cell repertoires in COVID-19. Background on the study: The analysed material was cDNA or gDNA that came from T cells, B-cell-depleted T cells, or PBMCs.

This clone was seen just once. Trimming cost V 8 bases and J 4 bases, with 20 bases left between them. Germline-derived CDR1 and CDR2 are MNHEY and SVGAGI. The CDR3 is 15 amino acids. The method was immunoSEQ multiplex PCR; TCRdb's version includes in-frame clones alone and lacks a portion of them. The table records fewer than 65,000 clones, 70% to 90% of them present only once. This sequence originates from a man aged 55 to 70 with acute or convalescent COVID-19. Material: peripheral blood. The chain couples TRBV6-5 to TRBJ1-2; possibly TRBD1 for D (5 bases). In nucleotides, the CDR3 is TGTGCCAGCTCCGACAGTACTTCTCCTAGCTATGGCTACACCTTC. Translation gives CASSDSTSPSYGYTF.